Described below is a single T cell receptor (beta chain) sequence and its context. TCRdb's table, derived via immunoSEQ multiplex PCR, lists solely in-frame clones and lacks some. The data show around 120,000 clones, about 88% seen once. The germline gives CDR1 SEHNR, CDR2 FQNEAQ (reference sequence). V lost 2 bases and J 5 bases, leaving 7 bases between the germline ends. The CDR3 spans 12 residues. The data stem from a study of PD-1 blockade in mismatch repair-deficient tumors. The TCR-sequenced patients were a few responders to pembrolizumab. This chain uses TRBV7-9 with TRBJ2-7; no clear D gene. The sample consisted of peripheral blood, taken 44 weeks after starting pembrolizumab. The sequence derives from an adult with mismatch repair-deficient cancer. CDR3 bases: TGTGCCAGCAGCTTAAGCATCCACGAGCAGTACTTC. It specifies CASSLSIHEQYF.